The rows below give T cell receptor beta chains drawn from one sample of a study of blood T cell repertoires in COVID-19. Assay used: immunoSEQ multiplex PCR; TCRdb lists only in-frame clones, some missing. This sample has 130,000 to 150,000 clones, with around 80% found just once. Specimen: peripheral blood. These receptors were taken from a man aged 60 to 69 with active or convalescent COVID-19. Both conserved end residues are part of each CDR3. D genes are given only for firm matches. The size field is filled for only some rows; it gives once, few, many or a size class.

>TRBJ2-7|TRBV7-2|TRBD1|.
CASSSGTGTASYEQYF
TGTGCCAGCAGCTCTGGGACGGGGACAGCCTCTTACGAGCAGTACTTC
>TRBJ1-5|TRBV18|TRBD1|.
CASSPTGGNQPQHF
TGTGCCAGCTCACCGACAGGGGGCAATCAGCCCCAGCATTTT
>TRBJ2-5|TRBV4-2|TRBD1|.
CASSRPGQGDQETQYF
TGTGCCAGCAGCCGTCCGGGACAGGGTGACCAAGAGACCCAGTACTTC
>TRBJ2-7|TRBV7-9|TRBD1|.
CASSSTGAYSADYEQYF
TGTGCCAGCAGCTCGACAGGGGCCTATTCCGCCGATTACGAGCAGTACTTC
>TRBJ1-1|TRBV7-8|TRBD1|.
CASSLGGRGAFF
TGTGCCAGCAGCTTAGGCGGCAGGGGGGCTTTCTTT
>TRBJ1-5|TRBV9|.|.
CASSVGGGQPQHF
TGTGCCAGCAGCGTAGGAGGGGGTCAGCCCCAGCATTTT
>TRBJ2-5|TRBV5-4|TRBD2|.
CASSRASGRAATQYF
TGTGCCAGCAGCCGGGCGAGCGGGAGGGCCGCGACCCAGTACTTC
>TRBJ1-2|TRBV28|TRBD1|.
CASSFPRAGGLRLYGYTF
TGTGCCAGCAGTTTTCCCCGGGCAGGGGGCCTTAGGTTGTATGGCTACACCTTC
>TRBJ1-3|TRBV19|.|.
CASSIDRPRIPGNTIYF
TGTGCCAGTAGTATAGATCGTCCTAGGATCCCTGGAAACACCATATATTTT
>TRBJ2-1|TRBV6-9|.|once
CASNWQGNEQFF
TGTGCCAGCAACTGGCAGGGCAATGAGCAGTTCTTC
>TRBJ1-2|TRBV18|TRBD1|.
CASSPEAGGFSGNYGYTF
TGTGCCAGCTCACCTGAGGCAGGGGGCTTTTCGGGGAACTATGGCTACACCTTC
>TRBJ2-7|TRBV4-1|TRBD1|.
CASSSRTGGYEQYF
TGCGCCAGCAGCAGCCGGACAGGGGGCTACGAGCAGTACTTC
>TRBJ2-2|TRBV13|TRBD1|.
CASSPGQGQPTGELFF
TGTGCCAGCAGCCCCGGACAGGGCCAACCCACCGGGGAGCTGTTTTTT
>TRBJ1-2|TRBV9|.|.
CASSGPDTFREDGYTF
TGTGCCAGCAGCGGACCTGACACCTTCCGGGAGGATGGCTACACCTTC
>TRBJ2-7|TRBV9|TRBD2|.
CASSDVGGRGRMYHYEQYF
TGTGCCAGCAGCGATGTTGGCGGGAGGGGTAGAATGTACCACTACGAGCAGTACTTC
>TRBJ1-4|TRBV18|.|.
CASSPDGRGEKLFF
TGTGCCAGCTCACCCGACGGTCGCGGGGAAAAACTGTTTTTT
>TRBJ1-5|TRBV19|.|once
CASSILGGTHQPQHF
TGTGCCAGTAGTATCCTTGGGGGGACTCATCAGCCCCAGCATTTT
>TRBJ2-7|TRBV12-3/TRBV12-4|.|.
CASSFIPSEQYF
TGTGCCAGCAGTTTTATCCCCTCCGAGCAGTACTTC
>TRBJ2-1|TRBV4-3|.|.
CASSQDWQNEQFF
TGCGCCAGCAGCCAAGATTGGCAGAATGAGCAGTTCTTC
>TRBJ2-1|TRBV7-3|TRBD2|.
CASSLGLAGYDEQFF
TGTGCCAGCAGCTTAGGACTAGCGGGATACGATGAGCAGTTCTTC
>TRBJ2-3|TRBV24-1|.|.
CATSRTDTQYF
TGTGCCACCAGTCGGACAGATACGCAGTATTTT
>TRBJ1-2|TRBV10-3|.|.
CAISESGHSGYTF
TGTGCCATCAGTGAGTCGGGACATAGCGGCTACACCTTC